The text below deals with one TCR beta chain. Its antigen specificity is not known. The record has no base qualities; no much larger clone is one base away. The immunoSEQ Assay, a bias-controlled multiplex PCR, was used to amplify TCRbeta CDR3 regions from genomic DNA. As for how the authors treated the data: Within the assay, amplification of reference gene primers was used to estimate how many nucleated cells each sample contained. To quantify the absolute abundance of each unique TCRbeta CDR3 rearrangement, sequence reads were collapsed and filtered. For each sample, productive Simpson clonality was calculated as the square root of Simpson's diversity index across productive rearrangements. TCRdb limited this immuneACCESS table to in-frame rearrangements with V and J called. A share of clones is missing; checked studies link under half to unresolved V genes, and the rest is unexplained. For V, J and clone size, that table is used; D and trimming come from the DNA. Present in this sample are 210,000 or so clones, 70% to 90% of which were seen just once. The top ten clonotypes cover less than 7.5% of the sample.

These data originate in a study of blood T cell repertoires in COVID-19 (dated by TCRdb to 2019 to 2021). For context, the study as a whole: Samples from collaborators originated in the United States, Italy and Spain and spanned both the acute and convalescent phases of COVID-19. The prospective study material was composed of cDNA or gDNA derived from T cells, B-cell-depleted T cells, or PBMCs. Where available, HLA class I and class II types were obtained from metadata supplied by the sample provider rather than from assay-based typing. The repertoires were made available in a free public database intended to serve as a resource for research on the immune response to SARS-CoV-2. The dataset comprised deeply sampled blood TCRbeta repertoires from subjects exposed to, actively infected with, or recovered from COVID-19. A de-identified subject ID, COVID-19 status, age in years and sex were almost always included in the sample metadata. Samples came from the ongoing ImmuneRACE study (first 160 participants) plus 1,254 subjects from 6 global collaborators.

Samples from volunteer blood donors who had recovered from COVID-19 were contributed by a second Seattle source. Collaborating institutions collected whole blood in K2EDTA tubes following their own protocols. For TCRbeta analysis, collaborators shipped samples as frozen whole blood, isolated PBMCs, or DNA extracted from either of those sample types. Including the terminal cysteine and phenylalanine, the CDR3 comprises 16 residues. Left in the record is the CDR3 DNA by itself, 48 bases read in frame from the first base. Germline trimming amounts to 2 bases on V and 6 bases on J, with 7 as the count of junction bases outside the gene matches. The germline V gene (reference sequence) gives CDR1 as LNHDA and CDR2 as SQIVND. Paper-wide results and their limitations: The quantity of clinical and demographic metadata differed by source and by participant and was supplied without curation.

This TCR came from a woman in her thirties or forties who had recovered from COVID-19. Sequenced material: peripheral blood. The chain couples TRBV19 to TRBJ2-1; 10 bases in the junction line up with TRBD2. CDR3 reads: CASSIFSGRTFNEQFF. The DNA is as follows: TGTGCCAGTAGTATATTTAGCGGGAGGACCTTCAATGAGCAGTTCTTC.